The subject of this entry is one T cell receptor beta chain. Its antigen is not identified. This sample was taken from a study of early stage breast cancer tumors. Study as a whole: ER+/PR+/HER2- status applied to about 70% of the 16 invasive breast tumors.

Germline assignment: CDR1 LGHNA and CDR2 YNFKEQ. The CDR3 is made up of 16 amino acids. The ends were cut back, 4 bases at V and 0 bases at J, with 14 bases in the middle. Each sample had two DNA replicates, 0.5 ug blood or roughly 1.4 ug tissue. TCRdb's table, derived via immunoSEQ multiplex PCR, lists solely in-frame clones and lacks some. This table holds around 28,000 clones, 80% found once. General study findings and limits: Blood repertoires resembled normal breast more than tumor. Tumors had approximately 2.5-fold higher T cell density than normal breast.

The sample taken for sequencing was blood. The rearrangement links TRBV4-2 to TRBJ2-3; perhaps TRBD2 as D (6 bases). This clonotype was obtained from a person in their 60s with breast cancer. CDR3 in amino acids: CASSPLEGWSTDTQYF. CDR3 sequence (DNA): TGTGCCAGCAGCCCCCTGGAGGGTTGGAGCACAGATACGCAGTATTTT.